This note documents a single T cell receptor (beta chain) sequence. No antigen is known for it. This specimen belongs to a study of OX40 agonist ivuxolimab in advanced cancers. The study, taken as a whole, reports: It was also the case that some nonresponders had low normalized T-cell clonal expansion. Not determined was the antigen specificity of the expanded peripheral T cells.

This CDR3 has 17 residues. V was trimmed by 3 bases and J by 0 bases, leaving 12 bases between them. Profiled with immunoSEQ multiplex PCR; TCRdb holds only in-frame clones, not every one. Of roughly 41,000 clones in the sample, about 85% were seen once. The clonotype originates from an adult with an advanced solid tumor such as melanoma, head and neck, liver or kidney cancer. This chain uses TRBV23-1 with TRBJ1-6; no firm D call. TRBV23-1 is classed as an ORF, of uncertain function. The sample was CD4+ or CD8+ T cells sorted from blood, taken in a trial of the OX40 agonist ivuxolimab. As DNA, the CDR3 is TGCGCCAGCAGTCAGTCGACTCTTCCCTCCTATAATTCACCCCTCCACTTT. It yields the protein CASSQSTLPSYNSPLHF.